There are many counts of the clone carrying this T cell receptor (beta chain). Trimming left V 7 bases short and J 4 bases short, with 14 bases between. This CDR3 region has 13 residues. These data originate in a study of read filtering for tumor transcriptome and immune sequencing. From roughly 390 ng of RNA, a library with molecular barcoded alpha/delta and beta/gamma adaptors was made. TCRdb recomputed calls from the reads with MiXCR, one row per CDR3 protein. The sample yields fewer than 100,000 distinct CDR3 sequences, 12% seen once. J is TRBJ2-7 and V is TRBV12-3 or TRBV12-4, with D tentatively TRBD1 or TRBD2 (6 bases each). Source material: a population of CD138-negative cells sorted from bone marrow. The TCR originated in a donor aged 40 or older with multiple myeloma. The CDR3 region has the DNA TGTGCCAGCAAGGGGGGAGATAGGTACGAGCAGTACTTC. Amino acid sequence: CASKGGDRYEQYF.